This passage covers 15 T cell receptor beta chains from one sample sequenced in a study of cytomegalovirus exposure and HLA in healthy donors. Both 60 Vbeta primers and 13 Jbeta primers went into the PCR. Here immunoSEQ multiplex PCR was the method, and the copy in TCRdb shows in-frame clones only, minus some. The sample carries around 180,000 clones, about 85% recorded once. Material for sequencing was PBMCs. Receptors originate from a boy between 2 and 15 years old in good health and CMV-seronegative.

A few counts support this clone. V is TRBV28 and J is TRBJ2-1; D may be TRBD1 (5 bases). Germline CDR1 reads MDHEN; CDR2 reads SYDVKM. The CDR3 covers 13 residues. Trimming removed 5 bases at V and 4 bases at J, with 9 bases between. CDR3 nucleotides: TGTGCCAGCAGTCAGGGTTCGTACAATGAGCAGTTCTTC. This translates into CASSQGSYNEQFF.

V gene TRBV28 combines with J gene TRBJ2-5, with 7 bases that match TRBD2. With V trimmed by 2 bases and J by 1 base, 7 bases remained unmatched. Germline lookup yields CDR1 MDHEN and CDR2 SYDVKM. CDR3 length: 16 residues. The DNA of the CDR3 is TGTGCCAGCAGTTTAGGAGGGACTACCTTCCAAGAGACCCAGTACTTC. This translates into CASSLGGTTFQETQYF.

This chain joins TRBV6-1 and TRBJ1-6; D may be TRBD1 (6 bases). The CDR3 runs to 14 residues. The V end was cut by 8 bases, the J end by 8 bases, with 16 bases between. Germline V gene data show CDR1 as MNHNS and CDR2 as SASEGT. In DNA, the CDR3 is TGTGCCAGCGGACAGTCCCTTTGGGATTCACCCCTCCACTTT. Translating gives CASGQSLWDSPLHF.

Worth noting for this clone: This sample also contains other DNA sequences that code for the same CDR3. The chain uses TRBV12-5 and TRBJ2-7, with 7 bases matching TRBD2. Per germline, CDR1 LGHNT and CDR2 FRNRAP. This CDR3 comprises 14 residues. V lost 7 bases and J lost 0; bases outside the gene matches: 6. The DNA for the CDR3 is TGTGCTAGTGCGTCGGGACTAAGCTCCTACGAGCAGTACTTC. Its protein is CASASGLSSYEQYF.

V usage is TRBV6-1 and J usage is TRBJ1-5; D uncertain. This CDR3 is built from 15 residues. Germline V gives CDR1 MNHNS, CDR2 SASEGT. Trimming left V 0 bases short and J 1 base short, with 7 bases between. CDR3 bases: TGTGCCAGCAGTGAAGCGGCCGTGAGCAATCAGCCCCAGCATTTT. Its translation: CASSEAAVSNQPQHF.

The chain combines TRBV30 with TRBJ2-7, with a tentative D call TRBD2 (5 bases). CDR1 GTSNPN and CDR2 SVGIG come from the germline V gene (reference sequence). The V end lost 0 bases, the J end lost 0 bases, and 12 bases lay between the germline ends. CDR3 length: 15 amino acids. CDR3 DNA: TGTGCCTGGAGTGTACCGGGGTGGGACTCCTACGAGCAGTACTTC. Translating it yields CAWSVPGWDSYEQYF.

CDR3 nucleotides: TGTGCCAGCAGTCGACGAGCGGGGGGGTCGGTCGGGGAGCTGTTTTTT. It yields the protein CASSRRAGGSVGELFF. The chain links TRBV7-9 to TRBJ2-2; 10 nucleotides agree with TRBD2. This CDR3 has 16 amino acids. Trimming removed 6 bases from V and 7 bases from J; junction bases left unmatched: 11. Germline loops: CDR1 SEHNR, CDR2 FQNEAQ (reference sequence).

V is TRBV15 and J is TRBJ2-4, with D perhaps matching TRBD1 (5 bases). V dropped 0 bases and J dropped 7 bases, with 10 bases sitting between them. The CDR3 is 14 residues long. Per germline, CDR1 LNHNV and CDR2 YYDKDF (reference sequence). This CDR3 is CATSRDSDINIQYF. CDR3 nucleotide sequence: TGTGCCACCAGCAGAGACTCGGACATCAACATTCAGTACTTC.

V is TRBV5-1 and J is TRBJ1-1; D possibly corresponds to TRBD1 (5 bases). Germline loops: CDR1 SGHRS, CDR2 YFSETQ. The V and J ends lost 4 bases and 5 bases respectively, with 9 bases between them. CDR3 length: 12 amino acids. As DNA, the CDR3 is TGCGCCAGCAGCGGAGGGGTAACTGAAGCTTTCTTT. It is translated as CASSGGVTEAFF.

J is TRBJ2-1 and V is TRBV11-2; possible D gene TRBD2, 6 bases. V dropped 5 bases and J dropped 12 bases, with 11 bases sitting between them. This CDR3 is built from 11 residues. Germline values: CDR1 SGHAT, CDR2 FQNNGV. The CDR3 is CASSTGDGQFF. DNA of the CDR3: TGTGCCAGCAGCACGGGAGATGGGCAGTTCTTC.

CDR3 nucleotide sequence: TGTGCCAGCAGTCGCGGACAGGGTGGTGAAAAACTGTTTTTT. As protein: CASSRGQGGEKLFF. The chain has TRBV6-5 and TRBJ1-4; TRBD1 aligns across 8 bases. This CDR3 spans 14 amino acids. Per the germline V gene, CDR1 is MNHEY and CDR2 is SVGAGI. V was clipped by 5 bases and J by 7 bases; unmatched bases: 6.

DNA for the CDR3: TGTGCCAGCAGTTTAACCTCCGGGACAGGGGGCGGGTACTTC. It codes for CASSLTSGTGGGYF. The rearrangement joins TRBV28 to TRBJ2-7; 12 bases are shared with TRBD1. The V and J ends lost 2 bases and 12 bases, in that order; junction bases with no gene match: 8. From germline, CDR1 is MDHEN and CDR2 SYDVKM. The CDR3 contains 14 residues.

This rearrangement joins TRBV10-1 to TRBJ1-2; D gene uncertain. Trimming took 2 bases from V and 1 from J, leaving 5 bases between them. In germline, CDR1 is WNHNN, CDR2 SYGVQD (reference sequence). The CDR3 extends over 13 amino acids. The CDR3 loop reads CASSEGSNYGYTF. The CDR3, as DNA: TGCGCCAGCAGTGAGGGGAGTAACTATGGCTACACCTTC.

As regards this clone: Other DNA sequences of this sample code for an identical CDR3. CDR3 sequence reads: CASSQTGDSYGYTF. The CDR3 DNA reads TGTGCCAGCAGCCAGACAGGGGACAGCTATGGCTACACCTTC. The gene calls are TRBV28 and TRBJ1-2; 8 nucleotides line up with TRBD1. The CDR3 consists of 14 residues. Per germline, CDR1 MDHEN and CDR2 SYDVKM. The J segment lost 4 bases and the V segment lost 6 bases, leaving 7 bases of the junction unmatched.

This chain uses TRBV2 with TRBJ1-6; D not resolved. Trimming left V 7 bases short and J 7 bases short, with 23 bases between. The length of the CDR3 is 17 residues. CDR1 is SNHLY, CDR2 FYNNEI, per germline. The CDR3 nucleotides are TGTGCCAGCAATGGGGAGGTGGAACAGCCATTCAATTCACCCCTCCACTTT. Encoded protein: CASNGEVEQPFNSPLHF. Combining the CDR3 with reference TRBV2 and TRBJ1-6 gives the whole variable domain EPEVTQTPSHQVTQMGQEVILRCVPISNHLYFYWYRQILGQKVEFLVSFYNNEISEKSEIFDDQFSVERPDGSNFTLKIRSTKLEDSAMYFCASNGEVEQPFNSPLHFGNGTRLTVT.